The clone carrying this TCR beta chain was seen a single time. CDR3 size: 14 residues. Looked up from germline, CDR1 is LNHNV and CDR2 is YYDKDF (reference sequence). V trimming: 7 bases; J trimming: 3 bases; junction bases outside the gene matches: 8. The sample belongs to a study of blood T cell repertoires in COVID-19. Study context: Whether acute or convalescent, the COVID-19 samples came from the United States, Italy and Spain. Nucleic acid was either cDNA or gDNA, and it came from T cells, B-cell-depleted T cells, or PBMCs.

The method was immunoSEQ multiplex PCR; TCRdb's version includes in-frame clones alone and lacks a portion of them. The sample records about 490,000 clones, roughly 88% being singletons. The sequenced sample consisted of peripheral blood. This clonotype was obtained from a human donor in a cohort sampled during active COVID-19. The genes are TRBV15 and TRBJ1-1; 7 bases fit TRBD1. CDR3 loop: CATISDRVDTEAFF. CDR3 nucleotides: TGTGCCACCATTTCAGACAGGGTAGACACTGAAGCTTTCTTT. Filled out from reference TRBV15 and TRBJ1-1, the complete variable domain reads DAMVIQNPRYQVTQFGKPVTLSCSQTLNHNVMYWYQQKSSQAPKLLFHYYDKDFNNEADTPDNFQSRRPNTSFCFLDIRSPGLGDTAMYLCATISDRVDTEAFFGQGTRLTVV.